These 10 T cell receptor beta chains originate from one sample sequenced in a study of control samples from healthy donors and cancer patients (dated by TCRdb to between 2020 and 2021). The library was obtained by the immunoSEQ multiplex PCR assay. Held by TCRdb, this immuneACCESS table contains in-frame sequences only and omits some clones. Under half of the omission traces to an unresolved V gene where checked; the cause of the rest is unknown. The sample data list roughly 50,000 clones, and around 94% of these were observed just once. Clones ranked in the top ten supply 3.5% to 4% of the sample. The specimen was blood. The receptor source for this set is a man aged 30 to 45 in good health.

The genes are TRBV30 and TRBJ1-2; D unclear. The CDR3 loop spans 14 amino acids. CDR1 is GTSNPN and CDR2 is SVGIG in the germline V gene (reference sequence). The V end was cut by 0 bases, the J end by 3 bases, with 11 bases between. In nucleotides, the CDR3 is TGTGCCTGGAGTGTTGGGCGGCCGCACTATGGCTACACCTTC. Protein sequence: CAWSVGRPHYGYTF.

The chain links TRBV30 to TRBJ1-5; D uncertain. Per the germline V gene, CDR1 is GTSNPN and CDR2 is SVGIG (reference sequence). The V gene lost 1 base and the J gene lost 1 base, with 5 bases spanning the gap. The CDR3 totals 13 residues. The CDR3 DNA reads TGTGCCTGGAGTGCGGACAGCAATCAGCCCCAGCATTTT. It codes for CAWSADSNQPQHF.

CDR3 residues: CASSPPGQGASYGYTF. The CDR3 DNA reads as TGTGCCAGCAGCCCACCGGGACAGGGGGCTTCCTATGGCTACACCTTC. The rearrangement links TRBV9 to TRBJ1-2; 12 bases match TRBD1. Per the germline V gene, CDR1 is SGDLS and CDR2 is YYNGEE. This CDR3 is built from 16 residues. Germline trimming cut 4 bases from V and 4 bases from J; bases unmatched to any gene: 8.

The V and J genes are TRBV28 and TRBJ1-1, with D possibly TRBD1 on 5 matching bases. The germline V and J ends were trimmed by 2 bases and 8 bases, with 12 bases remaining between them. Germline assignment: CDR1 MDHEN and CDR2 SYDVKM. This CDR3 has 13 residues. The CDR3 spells CASSLGAGLEAFF. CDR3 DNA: TGTGCCAGCAGTTTAGGGGCAGGGCTCGAAGCTTTCTTT.

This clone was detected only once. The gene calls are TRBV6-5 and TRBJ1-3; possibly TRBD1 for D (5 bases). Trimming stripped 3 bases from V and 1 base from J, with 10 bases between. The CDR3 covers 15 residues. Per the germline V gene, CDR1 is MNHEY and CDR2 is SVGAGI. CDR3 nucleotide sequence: TGTGCCAGCAGTTATGGGGGGACTTCTGGAAACACCATATATTTT. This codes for CASSYGGTSGNTIYF.

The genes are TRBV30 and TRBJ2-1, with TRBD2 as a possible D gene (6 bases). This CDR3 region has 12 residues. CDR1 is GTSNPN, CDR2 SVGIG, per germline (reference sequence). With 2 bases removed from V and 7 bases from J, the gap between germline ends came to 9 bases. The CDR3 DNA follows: TGTGCCTGGAGTCCCGGGAGAAATGAGCAGTTCTTC. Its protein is CAWSPGRNEQFF.

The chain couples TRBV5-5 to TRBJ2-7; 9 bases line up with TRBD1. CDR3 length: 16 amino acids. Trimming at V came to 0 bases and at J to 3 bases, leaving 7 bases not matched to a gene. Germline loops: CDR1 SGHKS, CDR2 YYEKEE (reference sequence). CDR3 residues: CASSLVPVDRGYEQYF. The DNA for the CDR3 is TGTGCCAGCAGCTTGGTACCGGTGGACAGGGGCTACGAGCAGTACTTC.

Written as DNA, the CDR3 is TGTGCCAGCAGCTTCAACCCGGGACAGGAGGCTGAGCAGTACTTC. The encoded protein is CASSFNPGQEAEQYF. The chain uses TRBV7-8 and TRBJ2-7, with 8 bases identical to TRBD1. Trimming took 3 bases from V and 7 from J; bases not matched to a gene: 11. Germline lookup yields CDR1 SGHVS and CDR2 FQNEAQ. The CDR3 consists of 15 residues.

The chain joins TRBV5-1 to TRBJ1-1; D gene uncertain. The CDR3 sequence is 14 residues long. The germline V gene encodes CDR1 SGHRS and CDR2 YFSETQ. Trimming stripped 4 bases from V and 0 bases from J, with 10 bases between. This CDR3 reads CASSLGVMNTEAFF. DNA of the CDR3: TGCGCCAGCAGCCTAGGAGTAATGAACACTGAAGCTTTCTTT. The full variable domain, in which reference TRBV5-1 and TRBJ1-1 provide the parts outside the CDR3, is KAGVTQTPRYLIKTRGQQVTLSCSPISGHRSVSWYQQTPGQGLQFLFEYFSETQRNKGNFPGRFSGRQFSNSRSEMNVSTLELGDSALYLCASSLGVMNTEAFFGQGTRLTVV.

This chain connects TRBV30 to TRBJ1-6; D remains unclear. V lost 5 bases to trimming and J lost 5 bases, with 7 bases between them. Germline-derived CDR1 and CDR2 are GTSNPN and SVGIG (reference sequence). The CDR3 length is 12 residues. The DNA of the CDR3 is TGTGCCTGGCAAAGAAATAATTCACCCCTCCACTTT. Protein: CAWQRNNSPLHF.